The present TCR beta chain was sequenced within a study of shared clonotypes between healthy human individuals. Splitting of CD4+ cells produced CD45RA+ naive and CD45RA-negative memory subsets. Germline CDR1 reads MDHEN; CDR2 reads SYDVKM. The CDR3 contains 14 residues. Whole-study findings and limits: Generally, naive subsets (rather than memory subsets) showed larger estimated richness. Clonotype sharing across a few donors was observed for 4.5% to 6.5% of naive CD4 clonotypes.

This clone appeared once. Its antigen is not known. The sample holds other DNA sequences that translate to the same CDR3. Replicate sorted-subset PCRs were loaded with around 210 ng DNA, 25,000 to 30,000 T cell genomes. The protocol was immunoSEQ multiplex PCR, while the TCRdb copy is restricted to in-frame clones and leaves out a portion. The sample holds about 600,000 clones, 95% to 98% seen once. The chain couples TRBV28 to TRBJ2-5, with D hard to call. Gene TRBJ2-7 matches the end of the DNA better, so the J call may be wrong. Sequencing used naive CD4+ T cells sorted from blood. As to subset: CD45RA+ positively selected. This receptor was obtained from a woman aged 25 to 39 in good health. CDR3 loop: CASSSGSGSYEQYF. For the CDR3, the DNA is TGTGCCAGCAGCTCAGGCTCGGGCTCCTACGAGCAGTACTTC.